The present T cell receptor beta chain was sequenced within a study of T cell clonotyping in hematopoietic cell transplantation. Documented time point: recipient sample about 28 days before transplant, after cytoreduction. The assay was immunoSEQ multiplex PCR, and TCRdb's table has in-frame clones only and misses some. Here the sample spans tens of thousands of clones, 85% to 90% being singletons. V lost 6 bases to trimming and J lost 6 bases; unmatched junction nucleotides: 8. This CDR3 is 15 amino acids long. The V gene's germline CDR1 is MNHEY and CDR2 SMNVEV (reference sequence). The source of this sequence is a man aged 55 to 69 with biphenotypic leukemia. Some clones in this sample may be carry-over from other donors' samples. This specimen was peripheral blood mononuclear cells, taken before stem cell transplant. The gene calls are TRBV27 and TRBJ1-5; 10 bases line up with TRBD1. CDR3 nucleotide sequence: TGTGCCAGCAGAAGGGACAGGGGATTCCGTCAGCCCCAGCATTTT. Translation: CASRRDRGFRQPQHF.